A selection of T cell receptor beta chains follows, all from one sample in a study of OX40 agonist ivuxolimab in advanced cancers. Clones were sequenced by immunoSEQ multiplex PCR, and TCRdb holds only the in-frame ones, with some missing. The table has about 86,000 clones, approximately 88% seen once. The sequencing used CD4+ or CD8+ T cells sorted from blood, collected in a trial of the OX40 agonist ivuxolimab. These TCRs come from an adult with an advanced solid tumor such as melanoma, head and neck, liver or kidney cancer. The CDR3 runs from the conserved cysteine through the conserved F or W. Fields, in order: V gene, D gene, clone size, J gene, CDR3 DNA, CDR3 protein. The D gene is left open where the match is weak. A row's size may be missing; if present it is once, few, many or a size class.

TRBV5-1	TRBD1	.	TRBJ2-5	TGCGCCAGCAGCCGGACAGGGGGCAGGGAGACCCAGTACTTC	CASSRTGGRETQYF
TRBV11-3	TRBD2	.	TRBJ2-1	TGTGCCAGCAGCTGGACTAGCGGGAGGAACAATGAGCAGTTCTTC	CASSWTSGRNNEQFF
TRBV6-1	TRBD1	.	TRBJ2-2	TGTGCCAGCAGCAGGGACAGGGCGGACACCGGGGAGCTGTTTTTT	CASSRDRADTGELFF
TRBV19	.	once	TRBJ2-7	TGTGCCAGTAGCCTAACCGGGCTAGCGACCTACGAGCAGTACTTC	CASSLTGLATYEQYF
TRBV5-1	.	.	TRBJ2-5	TGCGCCAGCAGCTGGGGGACCAACCCGGCAGAGACCCAGTACTTC	CASSWGTNPAETQYF
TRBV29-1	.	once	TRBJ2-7	TGCAGCGTTGGGAAGGGGATCTCCTACGAGCAGTACTTC	CSVGKGISYEQYF
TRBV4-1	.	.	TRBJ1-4	TGCGCCAGCAGCCTAACCGGGACTCCGTCGGAAAAACTGTTTTTT	CASSLTGTPSEKLFF
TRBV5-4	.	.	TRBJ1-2	TGTGCCAGCAGCTCGGACAACTATGGCTACACCTTC	CASSSDNYGYTF
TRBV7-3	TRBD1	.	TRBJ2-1	TGTGCCAGCAGCCAGTTCCCGGACAGGGCCAATGAGCAGTTCTTC	CASSQFPDRANEQFF
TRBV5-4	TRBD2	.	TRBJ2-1	TGTGCCAGCAGCCTGGGACTAGCGGGAGTTATTAATGAGCAGTTCTTC	CASSLGLAGVINEQFF
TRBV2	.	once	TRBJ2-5	TGTGCCAGCAGCACGGGAGAGACCCAGTACTTC	CASSTGETQYF
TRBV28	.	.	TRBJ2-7	TGTGCCAGCAGATCGTTCTACGAGCAGTACTTC	CASRSFYEQYF
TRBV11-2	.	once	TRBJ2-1	TGTGCCAGCAGCTTAGTTGGAGATGAGCAGTTCTTC	CASSLVGDEQFF
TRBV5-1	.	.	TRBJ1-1	TGCGCCAGCACCTCGGACTTCCTTGGTAACACTGAAGCTTTCTTT	CASTSDFLGNTEAFF
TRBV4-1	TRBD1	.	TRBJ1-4	TGCGCCAGCAGCCCCGGACAGGGCCGGACTAATGAAAAACTGTTTTTT	CASSPGQGRTNEKLFF
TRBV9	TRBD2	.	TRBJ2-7	TGTGCCAGCAGCGTAGGAGGCGGGAGTCGACCCTACGAGCAGTACTTC	CASSVGGGSRPYEQYF